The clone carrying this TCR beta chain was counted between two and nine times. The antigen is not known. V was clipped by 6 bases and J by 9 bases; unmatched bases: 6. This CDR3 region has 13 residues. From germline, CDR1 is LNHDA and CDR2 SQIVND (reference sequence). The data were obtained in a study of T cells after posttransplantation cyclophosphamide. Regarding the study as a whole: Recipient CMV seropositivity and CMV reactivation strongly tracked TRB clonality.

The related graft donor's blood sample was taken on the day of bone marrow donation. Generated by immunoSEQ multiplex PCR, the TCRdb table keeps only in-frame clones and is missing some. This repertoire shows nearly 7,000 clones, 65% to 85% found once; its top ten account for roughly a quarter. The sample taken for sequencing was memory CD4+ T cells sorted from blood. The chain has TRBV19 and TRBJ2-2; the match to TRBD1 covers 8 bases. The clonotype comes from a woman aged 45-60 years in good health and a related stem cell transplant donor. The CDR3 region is CASRMDRVRELFF. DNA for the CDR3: TGTGCCAGTAGGATGGACAGGGTCCGGGAGCTGTTTTTT.